The 5 T cell receptor beta chains below were found in one sample sequenced in a study of blood T cell repertoires in COVID-19. This table comes from immunoSEQ multiplex PCR, and its TCRdb copy is limited to in-frame clones, with some not included. The profile shows over 150,000 clones, around 80% of them singletons. The sample taken for sequencing was peripheral blood. These receptor sequences come from a human donor in a cohort sampled during active COVID-19.

Turning to this clone: Mismatch with germline at one junction end may stem from a read error. The gene calls are TRBV15 and TRBJ2-7, with D perhaps matching TRBD1 (6 bases). Germline V gene sequence: CDR1 LNHNV, CDR2 YYDKDF (reference sequence). The CDR3 length is 11 residues. As DNA, the CDR3 is TGTGCCACCAGCAGAGACCGGGACAAGGCCTTC. Its translation is CATSRDRDKAF.

This clone has a single count. The J gene is TRBJ2-7, the V gene TRBV5-1; TRBD1 matches 9 bases. The CDR3 contains 15 residues. Germline V gene sequence: CDR1 SGHRS, CDR2 YFSETQ. The V gene end was trimmed by 4 bases and the J gene end by 5 bases; junction bases not matched to a gene: 10. The CDR3 loop is CASSRGQGIGHEQYF. In nucleotides, the CDR3 is TGCGCCAGCAGCCGAGGACAGGGGATAGGCCACGAGCAGTACTTC. Together with reference TRBV5-1 and TRBJ2-7, the CDR3 gives the full variable domain: KAGVTQTPRYLIKTRGQQVTLSCSPISGHRSVSWYQQTPGQGLQFLFEYFSETQRNKGNFPGRFSGRQFSNSRSEMNVSTLELGDSALYLCASSRGQGIGHEQYFGPGTRLTVT.

This clone was found once. V and J are TRBV9 and TRBJ2-7; a weak D match, TRBD2 (6 bases). This CDR3 contains 14 residues. V lost 4 bases and J 6 bases, leaving 17 bases between the germline ends. Germline lookup yields CDR1 SGDLS and CDR2 YYNGEE. The DNA of the CDR3 is TGTGCCAGCAGCCCAGGAGGAGGGCGCCCCGAGCAGTACTTC. Protein: CASSPGGGRPEQYF.

The V and J genes are TRBV11-1 and TRBJ2-7, with TRBD1 identical over 7 bases. The ends lost 5 bases at V and 2 bases at J; junction bases unmatched: 6. Looked up from germline, CDR1 is SGHAT and CDR2 is FQDESV (reference sequence). CDR3 size: 14 residues. CDR3: CASSRQGLAYEQYF. In DNA, the CDR3 is TGTGCCAGCAGCAGACAGGGTTTGGCCTACGAGCAGTACTTC.

This chain uses TRBV2 with TRBJ2-7; 13 bases are a match to TRBD2. The CDR3 covers 14 residues. The V segment lost 4 bases and the J segment 5 bases; nucleotides outside the gene matches: 2. The germline gives CDR1 SNHLY, CDR2 FYNNEI. CDR3 coding DNA: TGTGCCAGCAGTGGGACTAGCGGGAGCAACGAGCAGTACTTC. Translated, it gives CASSGTSGSNEQYF.